This T cell receptor (beta chain) is drawn from a study of OX40 agonist ivuxolimab in advanced cancers. The study's findings and limits: In a subset of nonresponders, normalized T-cell clonal expansion was also low. On average, CD8+ T cells had more expanded clones than CD4+. Circulating CD4+ and CD8+ T cells showed clonal expansion by week 6 at 0.1 to 3.0 mg/kg.

Germline loops: CDR1 SGHRS, CDR2 YFSETQ. This CDR3 has 15 amino acids. The J segment lost 5 bases and the V segment lost 1 base, leaving 7 bases of the junction unmatched. Repertoires were generated with immunoSEQ multiplex PCR, while TCRdb's copy carries only in-frame clones and drops some. Among roughly 70,000 clones listed, 88% were seen once. As for this clone: Its antigen remains unknown.

This chain links TRBV5-1 with TRBJ2-5, with 8 bases identical to TRBD1. Sequenced here: CD4+ or CD8+ T cells sorted from blood, sampled in a trial of the OX40 agonist ivuxolimab. The TCR comes from an adult with an advanced solid tumor such as melanoma, head and neck, liver or kidney cancer. CDR3 protein: CASSLRQGMLETQYF. As DNA, the CDR3 is TGCGCCAGCAGCTTGCGACAGGGGATGTTGGAGACCCAGTACTTC.